This TCR beta chain stems from a study of OX40 agonist ivuxolimab in advanced cancers. Generated by immunoSEQ multiplex PCR, the TCRdb table keeps only in-frame clones and is missing some. The sample carries tens of thousands of clones, about 90% recorded once. From germline, CDR1 is MDHEN and CDR2 SYDVKM. CDR3 length: 14 amino acids. With 6 bases clipped from V and 9 bases from J, the junction kept 9 bases outside the gene matches. This clonotype was obtained from an adult with an advanced solid tumor such as melanoma, head and neck, liver or kidney cancer. The chain recombines TRBV28 with TRBJ1-3; 9 bases line up with TRBD1. This material consisted of CD4+ or CD8+ T cells sorted from blood, taken in a trial of the OX40 agonist ivuxolimab. The CDR3 spells CASSRDRVLFTIYF. CDR3 bases: TGTGCCAGCAGCCGGGACAGGGTGCTGTTCACCATATATTTT. The full variable domain, with the rest looked up from reference TRBV28 and TRBJ1-3, is DVKVTQSSRYLVKRTGEKVFLECVQDMDHENMFWYRQDPGLGLRLIYFSYDVKMKEKGDIPEGYSVSREKKERFSLILESASTNQTSMYLCASSRDRVLFTIYFGEGSWLTVV.